Listed below are T cell receptor beta chains from one sample, sequenced in a study of blood T cell repertoires in COVID-19. Clones were sequenced by immunoSEQ multiplex PCR, and TCRdb holds only the in-frame ones, with some missing. The sample lists roughly 430,000 clones; more than 70% were seen once. Material: PBMCs or T cells enriched from blood (not recorded which). These receptors were collected from a woman aged 18-29 years who had been exposed to COVID-19. Both conserved end residues are part of each CDR3. The D gene is left open where the match is weak. Part of the rows lack a size; the others show once, few, many or a class for expanded clones.

cdr3_nt cdr3_aa v_call clone_size j_call d_call
TGCGCCAGCAGCCATCCTCCAACAAACACTGAAGCTTTCTTT CASSHPPTNTEAFF TRBV4-1 few TRBJ1-1 NA
TGTGCCAGCAGGCCCGGGACAGGGGAAGGCTACACCTTC CASRPGTGEGYTF TRBV7-9 NA TRBJ1-2 TRBD1
TGTGCCAGCAGTGATTCGGGCAGGGCGAACACTGAAGCTTTCTTT CASSDSGRANTEAFF TRBV6-1 NA TRBJ1-1 NA
TGTGCCAGCAGTTTCCGGGTGGCTATGCTCTACGAGCAGTACTTC CASSFRVAMLYEQYF TRBV28 NA TRBJ2-7 NA
TGTGCCAGCAGTCCACCCCCGGGGAAATCTGGGGCCAACGTCCTGACTTTC CASSPPPGKSGANVLTF TRBV27 NA TRBJ2-6 NA
TGTGCCAGCAGCTTCAGCGAAAGCTCCTACAATGAGCAGTTCTTC CASSFSESSYNEQFF TRBV7-2 NA TRBJ2-1 NA
TGTGCCAGCAGCATCGGAGGGATCAACGAGCAGTACTTC CASSIGGINEQYF TRBV12-3/TRBV12-4 NA TRBJ2-7 NA
TGCGCCAGCAGCCAAGGGATTCTGACTAGCGGGTCCCTATACAATGAGCAGTTCTTC CASSQGILTSGSLYNEQFF TRBV4-1 NA TRBJ2-1 TRBD2
TGTGCCAGCAGACCTGGGACAGGGGCAGGCGAGCAGTACTTC CASRPGTGAGEQYF TRBV7-9 NA TRBJ2-7 TRBD1
TGTGCCAGCAGCTTACCCGGCACAGATACGCAGTATTTT CASSLPGTDTQYF TRBV7-2 NA TRBJ2-3 NA
TGTGCCAGCAGTTTCTCCGGGGAGCTGTTTTTT CASSFSGELFF TRBV27 many TRBJ2-2 NA
TGTGCCAGTACCCCATGGTCCGGGACAGGTCGAACCGAAGCTTTCTTT CASTPWSGTGRTEAFF TRBV19 NA TRBJ1-1 TRBD1
TGTGCCAGCTGGGGGGTATACAATGAGCAGTTCTTC CASWGVYNEQFF TRBV12-3/TRBV12-4 NA TRBJ2-1 NA
TGTGCCAGCAGCCTTCTGGGCTCCTATGGCTACACCTTC CASSLLGSYGYTF TRBV14 NA TRBJ1-2 NA
TGTGGGACTAGCGCATACAATGAGCAGTTCTTC CGTSAYNEQFF TRBV2 NA TRBJ2-1 TRBD2
TGTGCCAGCAGAAGACAGGGATTAGCTTTCTTT CASRRQGLAFF TRBV6-5 NA TRBJ1-1 TRBD1
TGCGCCAGCAGCTTGAGCAGGGTTAACACCGGGGAGCTGTTTTTT CASSLSRVNTGELFF TRBV5-1 NA TRBJ2-2 NA